This TCR beta chain was profiled in a study of blood T cell repertoires in COVID-19. Study in general: COVID-19 samples collected from the United States, Italy and Spain covered acute and convalescent phases.

Trimming at V came to 5 bases and at J to 8 bases, leaving 7 bases not matched to a gene. CDR3 size: 13 residues. CDR1 LNHNV and CDR2 YYDKDF come from the germline V gene (reference sequence). In the original workflow: Reference gene primer amplification in the assay estimated nucleated cell counts. The data were produced by immunoSEQ multiplex PCR, yet TCRdb's version contains in-frame clones alone and is incomplete. Clonal size and the V and J genes are those of that table, whereas D and trimming came from the DNA. The top ten clones hold 9.5% to 15% of a sample with some 280,000 clones, about 89% of them seen once.

The sample taken for sequencing was peripheral blood. This chain uses TRBV15 with TRBJ1-2; TRBD1 matches 8 bases. The receptor comes from a woman aged 55-70 years with acute or convalescent COVID-19. The CDR3: CATSADRAKGYTF. The CDR3 nucleotides are TGTGCCACCAGCGCGGACAGGGCGAAGGGCTACACCTTC.